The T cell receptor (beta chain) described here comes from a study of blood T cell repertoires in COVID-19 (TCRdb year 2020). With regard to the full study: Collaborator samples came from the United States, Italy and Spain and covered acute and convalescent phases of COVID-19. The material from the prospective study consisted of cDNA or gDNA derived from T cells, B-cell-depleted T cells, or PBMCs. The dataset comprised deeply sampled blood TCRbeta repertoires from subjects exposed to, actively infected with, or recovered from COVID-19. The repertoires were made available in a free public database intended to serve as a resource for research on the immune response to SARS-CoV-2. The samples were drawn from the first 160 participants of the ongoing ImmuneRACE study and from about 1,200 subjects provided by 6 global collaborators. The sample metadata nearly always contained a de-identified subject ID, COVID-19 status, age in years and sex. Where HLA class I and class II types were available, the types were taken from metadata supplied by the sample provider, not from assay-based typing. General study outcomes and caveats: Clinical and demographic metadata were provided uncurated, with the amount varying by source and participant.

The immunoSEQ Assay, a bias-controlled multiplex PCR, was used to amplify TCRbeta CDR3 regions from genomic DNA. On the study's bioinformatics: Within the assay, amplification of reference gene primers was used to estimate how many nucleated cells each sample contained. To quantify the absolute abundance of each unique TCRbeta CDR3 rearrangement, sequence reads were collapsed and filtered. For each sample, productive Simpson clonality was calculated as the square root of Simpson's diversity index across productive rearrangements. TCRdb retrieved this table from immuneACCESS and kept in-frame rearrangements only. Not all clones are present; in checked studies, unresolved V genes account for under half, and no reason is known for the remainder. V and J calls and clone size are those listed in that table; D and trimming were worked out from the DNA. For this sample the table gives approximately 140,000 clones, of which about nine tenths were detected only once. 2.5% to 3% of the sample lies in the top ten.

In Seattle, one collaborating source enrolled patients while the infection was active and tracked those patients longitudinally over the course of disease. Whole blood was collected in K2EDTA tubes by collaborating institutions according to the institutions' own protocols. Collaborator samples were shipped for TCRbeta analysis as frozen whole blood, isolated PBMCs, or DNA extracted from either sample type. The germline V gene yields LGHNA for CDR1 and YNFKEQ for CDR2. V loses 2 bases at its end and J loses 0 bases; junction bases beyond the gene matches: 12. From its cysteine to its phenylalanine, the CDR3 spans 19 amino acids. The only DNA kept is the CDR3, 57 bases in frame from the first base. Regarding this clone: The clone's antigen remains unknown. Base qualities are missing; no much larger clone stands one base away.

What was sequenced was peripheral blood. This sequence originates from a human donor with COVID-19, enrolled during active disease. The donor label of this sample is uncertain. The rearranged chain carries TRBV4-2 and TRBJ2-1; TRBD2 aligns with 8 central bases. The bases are TGTGCCAGCAGCCAACAACTAGCGGAGCCCCACGGCTCCTACAATGAGCAGTTCTTC. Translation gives CASSQQLAEPHGSYNEQFF.